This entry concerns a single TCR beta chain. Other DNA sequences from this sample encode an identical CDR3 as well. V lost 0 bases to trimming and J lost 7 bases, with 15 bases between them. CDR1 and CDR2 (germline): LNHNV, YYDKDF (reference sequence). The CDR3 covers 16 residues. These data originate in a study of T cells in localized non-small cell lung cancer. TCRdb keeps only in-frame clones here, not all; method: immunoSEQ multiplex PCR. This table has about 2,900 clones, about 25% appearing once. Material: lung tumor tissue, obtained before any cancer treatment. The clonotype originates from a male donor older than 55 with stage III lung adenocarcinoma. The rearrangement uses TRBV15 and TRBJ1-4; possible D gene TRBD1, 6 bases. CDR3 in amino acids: CATSRDRGRGGEKLFF. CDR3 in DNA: TGTGCCACCAGCAGAGATCGAGGCAGGGGCGGTGAAAAACTGTTTTTT.